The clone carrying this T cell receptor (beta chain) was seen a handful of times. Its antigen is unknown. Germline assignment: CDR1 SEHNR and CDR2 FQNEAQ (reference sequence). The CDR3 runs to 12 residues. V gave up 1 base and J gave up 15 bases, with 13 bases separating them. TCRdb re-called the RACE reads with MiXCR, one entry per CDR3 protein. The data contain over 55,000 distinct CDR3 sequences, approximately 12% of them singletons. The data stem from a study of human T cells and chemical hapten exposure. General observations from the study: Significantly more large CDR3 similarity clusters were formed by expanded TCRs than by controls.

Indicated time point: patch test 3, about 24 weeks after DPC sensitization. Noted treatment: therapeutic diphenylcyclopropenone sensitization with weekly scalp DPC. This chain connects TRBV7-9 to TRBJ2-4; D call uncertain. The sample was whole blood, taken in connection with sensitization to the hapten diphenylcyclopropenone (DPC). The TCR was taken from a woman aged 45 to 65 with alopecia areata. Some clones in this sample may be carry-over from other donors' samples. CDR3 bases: TGTGCCAGCAGCTTAGGCGGCAACCAAGGGTACTTC. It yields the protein CASSLGGNQGYF.